These 4 T cell receptor beta chains came from one sample sequenced in a study of T-cell reconstitution after alpha-beta-depleted transplantation in children. TCRbeta library preparation incorporated unique molecular identifiers. TCRdb used MiXCR to reprocess the PCR reads, holding one entry per CDR3 protein. The repertoire holds around 580,000 distinct CDR3 sequences, approximately 22% seen once, with 14% in the top ten. The starting material was PBMCs, mostly from graft donor cells, obtained 360 days after TCRalphabeta/CD19-depleted stem cell transplant. The source of these receptors is a boy less than two years old who had a stem cell transplant for acute myeloid leukemia, so the T cells may come from the graft donor.

The sample holds a few counts of this clonotype. Just one base apart from a much larger clone, this may be a read error. The V and J genes are TRBV12-3 or TRBV12-4 and TRBJ2-7, with 8 bases matching TRBD1. The CDR3 runs to 13 residues. Trimming took 5 bases from V and 0 from J; bases not matched to a gene: 0. The chain's CDR3 is CASSQGASYEQYF. The CDR3 bases are TGTGCCAGCAGTCAGGGGGCCTCCTACGAGCAGTACTTC.

This clonotype was seen only a few times. The chain is built from TRBV4-2 and TRBJ2-5, with D perhaps matching TRBD1 or TRBD2 (6 bases each). V lost 3 bases to trimming and J lost 7 bases, with 12 bases between them. This CDR3 contains 13 residues. Germline CDR1 and CDR2: LGHNA and YNFKEQ. The CDR3 sequence is CASSQGAEGTQYF. CDR3 nucleotides: TGTGCCAGCAGCCAGGGGGCGGAGGGGACCCAGTACTTC.

This clonotype occurred a few times. The genes are TRBV12-3 or TRBV12-4 and TRBJ2-3, with D maybe TRBD1 (6 bases). This CDR3 contains 16 residues. The ends were cut back, 6 bases at V and 0 bases at J, with 16 bases in the middle. The CDR3 is CASRPPLGGSTDTQYF. CDR3 in DNA: TGTGCCAGCAGGCCTCCCCTAGGGGGTAGCACAGATACGCAGTATTTT.

The chain has TRBV20-1 and TRBJ1-5; D unclear. Trimming stripped 6 bases from V and 0 bases from J, with 9 bases between. Germline V lookup: CDR1 DFQATT, CDR2 SNEGSKA (reference sequence). The CDR3 runs to 13 residues. In nucleotides, the CDR3 is TGCAGTGCAGTACGGAATAGCAATCAGCCCCAGCATTTT. It yields the protein CSAVRNSNQPQHF.